Below are 12 T cell receptor beta chains sequenced from a single sample in a study of read filtering for tumor transcriptome and immune sequencing. Molecular barcoded adaptors covering alpha/delta and beta/gamma chains were used on approximately 400 ng RNA. TCRdb redid the calling of the reads with MiXCR, one entry per CDR3 protein. The data contain roughly 69,000 distinct CDR3 sequences, approximately 15% of them singletons. Sequenced: a population of CD138-negative cells sorted from bone marrow. The receptors originated from a donor at least 40 years old with multiple myeloma.

This clonotype was found many times. The chain couples TRBV4-1 to TRBJ2-2, with D unresolved. Trimming shortened V by 1 base and J by 6 bases, and 3 bases separated the two germline ends. CDR3 length: 12 amino acids. Per germline, CDR1 MGHRA and CDR2 YSYEKL. CDR3 coding DNA: TGCGCCAGCAGCCAAGCCGCCGGGGAGCTGTTTTTT. As protein: CASSQAAGELFF.

There are many counts of this clonotype. The chain carries TRBV11-2 and TRBJ2-3, with no clear D. The V gene's germline CDR1 is SGHAT and CDR2 FQNNGV. Trimming removed 3 bases at V and 2 bases at J, with 6 bases between. This CDR3 contains 13 residues. CDR3 DNA: TGTGCCAGCAGCTTGTATACCACAGATACGCAGTATTTT. Translated: CASSLYTTDTQYF.

This clonotype was detected many times. The rearrangement uses TRBV20-1 and TRBJ1-5, with TRBD1 identical over 11 bases. Trimming took 0 bases from V and 4 from J; bases not matched to a gene: 2. Germline V gives CDR1 DFQATT, CDR2 SNEGSKA (reference sequence). The CDR3 sequence is 15 residues long. The CDR3 region has the DNA TGCAGTGCTAGAGATGGGACAGGGGGGAATCAGCCCCAGCATTTT. Protein product: CSARDGTGGNQPQHF.

Ten or more counts support this clonotype. This chain joins TRBV6-4 and TRBJ2-1, with D perhaps matching TRBD1 (5 bases). Germline CDR1 MRHNA, CDR2 SNTAGT. V was cut by 0 bases and J by 1 base, with 7 bases left in between. CDR3 length: 15 amino acids. The CDR3: CASSDSAGSYNEQFF. CDR3 in DNA: TGTGCCAGCAGTGACTCGGCAGGGTCCTACAATGAGCAGTTCTTC.

Regarding this clonotype: With a much larger clone just one base away, this may be a read error. The rearrangement links TRBV5-1 to TRBJ2-7; 8 positions agree with TRBD1. The ends lost 0 bases at V and 1 base at J; junction bases unmatched: 6. This CDR3 has 16 amino acids. Germline CDR1 is SGHRS and CDR2 is YFSETQ. The CDR3, as DNA: TGCGCCAGCAGCTTGGTCGCGACAGGGGTATCCTACGAGCAGTACTTC. As protein: CASSLVATGVSYEQYF. The full variable domain, its missing parts supplied by reference TRBV5-1 and TRBJ2-7, is KAGVTQTPRYLIKTRGQQVTLSCSPISGHRSVSWYQQTPGQGLQFLFEYFSETQRNKGNFPGRFSGRQFSNSRSEMNVSTLELGDSALYLCASSLVATGVSYEQYFGPGTRLTVT.

The chain uses TRBV12-3 or TRBV12-4 and TRBJ2-6; possible D gene TRBD2, 5 bases. The CDR3 covers 15 residues. V lost 1 base and J lost 1, with 5 bases in between. This CDR3 is CASSLGGSGANVLTF. DNA of the CDR3: TGTGCCAGCAGTTTAGGAGGGTCTGGGGCCAACGTCCTGACTTTC.

This clonotype was picked up many times. The chain couples TRBV28 to TRBJ2-7, with TRBD1 matching over 7 bases. The CDR3 spans 14 residues. Germline V lookup: CDR1 MDHEN, CDR2 SYDVKM. The trim removed 4 bases at V and 0 bases at J, leaving 3 bases unmatched. CDR3 amino acids: CASSSTGSSYEQYF. Written as DNA, the CDR3 is TGTGCCAGCAGTTCGACAGGGTCCTCCTACGAGCAGTACTTC.

This clonotype was counted ten times or more. The rearrangement links TRBV20-1 to TRBJ2-3; D is unresolved. Germline CDR1 and CDR2: DFQATT and SNEGSKA (reference sequence). V was cut by 6 bases and J by 3 bases, with 13 bases left in between. CDR3 length: 13 amino acids. CDR3 sequence: CSAMRGVTDTQYF. CDR3 DNA: TGCAGTGCCATGCGAGGAGTGACAGATACGCAGTATTTT.

This clonotype was seen many times. The chain has TRBV10-3 and TRBJ2-3; a weak D match, TRBD1 (5 bases). V lost 2 bases to trimming and J lost 0 bases, with 9 bases between them. This CDR3 comprises 15 residues. The germline gives CDR1 ENHRY, CDR2 SYGVKD. CDR3 residues: CAISELAGSTDTQYF. CDR3 nucleotides: TGTGCCATCAGTGAGCTGGCAGGGAGCACAGATACGCAGTATTTT.

The rearrangement joins TRBV4-2 to TRBJ1-2; maybe TRBD1 (5 bases). The germline V gene has CDR1 LGHNA and CDR2 YNFKEQ. The ends were cut back, 0 bases at V and 4 bases at J, with 12 bases in the middle. This CDR3 is 15 amino acids long. This CDR3 reads CASSQEYRQLYGYTF. In DNA form, the CDR3 reads TGTGCCAGCAGCCAAGAGTACCGACAGCTCTATGGCTACACCTTC.

This clonotype was counted at least ten times. Germline is not matched at one junction end, which may reflect a read error. V usage is TRBV7-2 and J usage is TRBJ2-1; tentatively, D is TRBD2 (6 bases). The germline gives CDR1 SGHTA, CDR2 FQGNSA. The CDR3 loop spans 16 amino acids. The CDR3 nucleotides read TGTGCCAGCAGCGATCTTGGGGGAGCGGACCAACTTATACGGGGGTTC. Its protein is CASSDLGGADQLIRGF.

This clonotype has a handful of counts. The V call is TRBV4-1, the J call TRBJ1-1, with TRBD1 matching over 11 bases. The length of the CDR3 is 16 residues. Germline V gene lookup returns CDR1 MGHRA and CDR2 YSYEKL. Losses at the gene ends were 3 bases for V and 0 bases for J; bases not matched to a gene: 3. The CDR3: CASSHRTGGLNTEAFF. DNA of the CDR3: TGCGCCAGCAGCCATCGGACAGGGGGCCTGAACACTGAAGCTTTCTTT.